One sample yielded the 21 T cell receptor beta chains listed below, sequenced in a study of shared clonotypes between healthy human individuals. Some clones are missing from TCRdb's copy, which holds only in-frame ones; the method was immunoSEQ multiplex PCR. Seen here are about 470,000 clones, roughly 83% observed once, and the top ten hold over 10%. Sequences were obtained from PBMCs. The source is a woman between 35 and 50 years old in good health. Some clones in this sample may be carry-over from other donors' samples.

This clone appeared many times. The chain employs TRBV30 and TRBJ1-2; D is unclear. The ends were cut back, 1 base at V and 8 bases at J, with 11 bases in the middle. This CDR3 has 12 amino acids. Germline-derived CDR1 and CDR2 are GTSNPN and SVGIG (reference sequence). CDR3 protein: CAWSASLWGYTF. CDR3 DNA: TGTGCCTGGAGTGCCAGTCTATGGGGCTACACCTTC.

The table lists this clone with a count of one. V is TRBV19 and J is TRBJ2-7, with 10 bases lining up with TRBD2. The germline CDR1 and CDR2 sequences are LNHDA and SQIVND (reference sequence). The J segment lost 6 bases and the V segment lost 6 bases, leaving 8 bases of the junction unmatched. The CDR3 has 14 residues. The CDR3 coding sequence is TGTGCCAGTAGGCAAACTAGCGGGAAGTTCGAGCAGTACTTC. Translated: CASRQTSGKFEQYF.

This clone was seen more than once but under ten times. The chain joins TRBV29-1 to TRBJ1-2, with D maybe TRBD1 (5 bases). Between the trimmed V and J ends, which lost 4 bases and 7 bases, there was a span of 10 bases. The germline gives CDR1 SQVTM, CDR2 ANQGSEA. This CDR3 is built from 11 residues. The CDR3 DNA reads as TGCAGCGTTGGCAGGGCGCCTGGCTACACCTTC. Its translation is CSVGRAPGYTF.

V gene TRBV11-2 combines with J gene TRBJ2-7; 7 bases fit TRBD1. The V gene's germline CDR1 is SGHAT and CDR2 FQNNGV. Unmatched junction bases numbered 8, after V lost 5 bases and J lost 1 base. There are 15 residues in the CDR3. The CDR3 loop is CASSAPGGPSYEQYF. CDR3 DNA sequence: TGTGCCAGCAGCGCCCCAGGGGGACCTTCCTACGAGCAGTACTTC.

This clone came up once. The chain couples TRBV27 to TRBJ1-1; D gene uncertain. The CDR3 is 16 residues long. V was trimmed by 4 bases and J by 1 base, leaving 16 bases between them. Looked up from germline, CDR1 is MNHEY and CDR2 is SMNVEV (reference sequence). Written as DNA, the CDR3 is TGTGCCAGCAGTTCCCCCCGACCCTCTGGGAACACTGAAGCTTTCTTT. The encoded protein is CASSSPRPSGNTEAFF.

The V and J genes are TRBV7-8 and TRBJ2-7, with D possibly TRBD1 on 6 matching bases. Germline CDR1 reads SGHVS; CDR2 reads FQNEAQ. This CDR3 spans 18 amino acids. V was cut by 5 bases and J by 1 base, with 24 bases left in between. DNA of the CDR3: TGTGCCAGCAGCCCCTGGACAGTCGTGACCGCCTTATCCTACGAGCAGTACTTC. This codes for CASSPWTVVTALSYEQYF.

The chain combines TRBV10-2 with TRBJ2-1, with TRBD2 identical over 13 bases. Trimming removed 7 bases from V and 12 bases from J; junction bases left unmatched: 9. Germline lookup yields CDR1 WSHSY and CDR2 SAAADI. This CDR3 is built from 14 residues. CDR3 sequence (DNA): TGCGCCAGCAACGGACTAGCGGGGGACCGGGGGCAGTTCTTC. This gives the protein CASNGLAGDRGQFF.

This clone is a singleton in its sample. V and J are TRBV27 and TRBJ2-7; D not resolved. In germline, CDR1 is MNHEY, CDR2 SMNVEV (reference sequence). With 7 bases removed from V and 0 bases from J, the gap between germline ends came to 16 bases. CDR3 length equals 15 residues. CDR3 amino acids: CASTPSADLSYEQYF. The CDR3 DNA sequence: TGTGCCAGCACCCCGTCCGCAGATCTCTCCTACGAGCAGTACTTC.

The count of this clone is one. The chain carries TRBV11-2 and TRBJ1-4; D not certain. Trimming pared 4 bases from V and 3 bases from J, leaving 9 bases between. The CDR3 length is 14 residues. Germline-derived CDR1 and CDR2 are SGHAT and FQNNGV. CDR3 in amino acids: CASSWGISNEKLFF. CDR3 nucleotides: TGTGCCAGCAGCTGGGGTATTTCTAATGAAAAACTGTTTTTT.

V gene TRBV19 combines with J gene TRBJ2-4, with 11 bases that match TRBD2. V lost 7 bases to trimming and J lost 3 bases; unmatched junction nucleotides: 20. The CDR3 is 20 amino acids. CDR1 is LNHDA and CDR2 is SQIVND in the germline V gene (reference sequence). The DNA of the CDR3 is TGTGCCAGTATCCCAACCGGGACTAGCGGCGCCGAAACCAACAAAAACATTCAGTACTTC. Amino acids: CASIPTGTSGAETNKNIQYF.

The chain recombines TRBV28 with TRBJ2-5, with D maybe TRBD2 (5 bases). With the DNA end fitting TRBJ2-7 better, the J assignment may be wrong. The CDR3 sequence is 12 residues long. Germline V gene sequence: CDR1 MDHEN, CDR2 SYDVKM. DNA for the CDR3: TGTGCCAGCCAGGACTCGTTCTACGAGCAGTACTTC. Translated: CASQDSFYEQYF.

This clone was seen a few times. The V call is TRBV9, the J call TRBJ1-1; weak D call: TRBD1 (5 bases). CDR1 is SGDLS and CDR2 is YYNGEE in the germline V gene. The CDR3 covers 13 residues. V was pared by 4 bases and J by 1 base, with 8 bases between. The CDR3 loop is CASSLQANTEAFF. The DNA of the CDR3 is TGTGCCAGCAGCTTACAGGCGAACACTGAAGCTTTCTTT. The variable domain in full, completed from reference TRBV9 and TRBJ1-1, reads DSGVTQTPKHLITATGQRVTLRCSPRSGDLSVYWYQQSLDQGLQFLIQYYNGEERAKGNILERFSAQQFPDLHSELNLSSLELGDSALYFCASSLQANTEAFFGQGTRLTVV.

The genes are TRBV29-1 and TRBJ2-5, with D perhaps assigned TRBD1 or TRBD2 (5 bases each). Trimming removed 3 bases from V and 5 bases from J, with 19 bases in between. The germline gives CDR1 SQVTM, CDR2 ANQGSEA. This CDR3 has 15 amino acids. The CDR3 sequence: CSVDLRDAPRETQYF. CDR3 bases: TGCAGCGTTGACCTACGGGACGCGCCCCGGGAGACCCAGTACTTC.

This chain uses TRBV4-2 with TRBJ1-4, with no clear D. V shed 0 bases and J shed 3 bases, with 14 bases lying between them. Germline V lookup: CDR1 LGHNA, CDR2 YNFKEQ. The CDR3 loop spans 17 amino acids. In DNA, the CDR3 is TGTGCCAGCAGCCAAGATATCTCTAGGGCTGCTAATGAAAAACTGTTTTTT. It is translated as CASSQDISRAANEKLFF.

V is TRBV6-5 and J is TRBJ2-3; 14 bases agree with TRBD2. Germline CDR1 is MNHEY and CDR2 is SVGAGI. V lost 6 bases, J lost 10 bases, and 9 bases stayed unmatched. The CDR3 is 15 amino acids. CDR3 residues: CASSRAGLAGEAQYF. The CDR3 nucleotides are TGTGCCAGCAGCAGAGCGGGACTAGCGGGAGAGGCGCAGTATTTT.

This clone was seen a single time. V usage is TRBV15 and J usage is TRBJ1-3; the D gene is possibly TRBD1 (6 bases). The germline V gene encodes CDR1 LNHNV and CDR2 YYDKDF (reference sequence). Deletions cut 2 bases from V and 2 bases from J, with 13 bases between. This CDR3 comprises 16 residues. CDR3 nucleotide sequence: TGTGCCACCAGCAGATCACAGGGTGTAACTGGAAACACCATATATTTT. Amino acids: CATSRSQGVTGNTIYF.

To note about this clone: Other DNA variants within this sample encode the same CDR3. J is TRBJ2-7 and V is TRBV9, with TRBD2 matching over 9 bases. Losses at the gene ends were 0 bases for V and 3 bases for J; bases not matched to a gene: 4. The CDR3 runs to 15 residues. The germline CDR1 and CDR2 sequences are SGDLS and YYNGEE. The CDR3 protein is CASSVGGSGSYEQYF. The CDR3 coding sequence is TGTGCCAGCAGCGTAGGAGGTAGCGGGAGCTACGAGCAGTACTTC.

The J gene is TRBJ2-2, the V gene TRBV4-3, with 11 bases that match TRBD2. Germline CDR1 is LGHNA and CDR2 is YSLEER. J gave up 5 bases and V 1 base, and 3 bases lay outside the gene matches. This CDR3 has 16 amino acids. The CDR3 sequence is CASSQAASGRTGELFF. CDR3 nucleotide sequence: TGCGCCAGCAGCCAAGCTGCTAGCGGGAGGACCGGGGAGCTGTTTTTT.

This clone has only a few counts. The rearrangement joins TRBV2 to TRBJ1-3; 8 nucleotides match TRBD1. The CDR3 loop spans 18 amino acids. V lost 7 bases, J lost 4 bases, and 18 bases stayed unmatched. Germline V gene sequence: CDR1 SNHLY, CDR2 FYNNEI. The CDR3 sequence is CASTPWTGRTSSGNTIYF. The CDR3 region has the DNA TGTGCCAGCACCCCTTGGACAGGGAGGACGAGTTCCGGAAACACCATATATTTT.

This clone was recorded a few times. V usage is TRBV25-1 and J usage is TRBJ2-1; 8 positions agree with TRBD2. Germline V gives CDR1 MGHDK, CDR2 SYGVNS. The CDR3 sequence is 13 residues long. With V trimmed by 9 bases and J by 5 bases, 6 bases remained unmatched. As DNA, the CDR3 is TGTGCCAGTAGCGGGACTCACCACAATGAGCAGTTCTTC. It translates to CASSGTHHNEQFF.

The chain links TRBV7-9 to TRBJ2-3; TRBD2 agrees at 9 bases. The germline gives CDR1 SEHNR, CDR2 FQNEAQ (reference sequence). This CDR3 comprises 19 residues. With V trimmed by 4 bases and J by 5 bases, 19 bases remained unmatched. The CDR3 coding sequence is TGTGCCAGCAGCTGGCCCGAAGCTAGCGGGGCCAATCTCAAAGATACGCAGTATTTT. It yields the protein CASSWPEASGANLKDTQYF.